These 20 T cell receptor beta chains originate from one sample sequenced in a study of T-cell reconstitution after alpha-beta-depleted transplantation in children. It was with unique molecular identifiers that the TCRbeta library was prepared. TCRdb ran MiXCR on the PCR reads and lists one entry per CDR3 protein. The table shows 45,000 to 60,000 distinct CDR3 sequences, with roughly half occurring only once. This specimen was peripheral blood, taken before TCRalphabeta/CD19-depleted stem cell transplant. The receptors were gathered from a boy under two years old with SCID, due to receive a stem cell transplant.

The chain recombines TRBV12-3 or TRBV12-4 with TRBJ2-7; TRBD2 matches at 10 bases. The CDR3 is 15 amino acids. V trimming: 7 bases; J trimming: 6 bases; junction bases outside the gene matches: 12. CDR3: CASTELAGLGSEQYF. CDR3 DNA: TGTGCCAGCACCGAACTAGCGGGGCTGGGAAGCGAGCAGTACTTC.

This clonotype was observed a few times. The chain joins TRBV29-1 to TRBJ2-7; D possibly corresponds to TRBD1 (6 bases). V dropped 7 bases and J dropped 6 bases, with 13 bases sitting between them. The V gene's germline CDR1 is SQVTM and CDR2 ANQGSEA. The CDR3 spans 11 residues. The CDR3: CSASTGSEQYF. Here the CDR3 DNA reads TGCAGCGCCTCCACAGGGTCCGAGCAGTACTTC.

This clonotype showed up just a few times. This CDR3 is CASSFDWGETQYF. CDR3 sequence (DNA): TGTGCCAGCAGCTTTGACTGGGGTGAGACCCAGTACTTC. V and J are TRBV7-2 and TRBJ2-5; D gene ambiguous. CDR1 is SGHTA, CDR2 FQGNSA, per germline. V was clipped by 3 bases and J by 5 bases, with 10 bases between them. This CDR3 region has 13 residues.

The chain uses TRBV10-2 and TRBJ1-1; D is uncertain. In germline, CDR1 is WSHSY, CDR2 SAAADI. Between the trimmed V and J ends, which lost 6 bases and 1 base, there was a span of 9 bases. The CDR3 contains 13 residues. The CDR3: CASRVKANTEAFF. CDR3 nucleotides: TGCGCCAGCAGGGTAAAAGCGAACACTGAAGCTTTCTTT.

The chain carries TRBV20-1 and TRBJ1-4, with TRBD1 identical over 9 bases. Germline V gene sequence: CDR1 DFQATT, CDR2 SNEGSKA (reference sequence). The CDR3 consists of 13 residues. Trimming cost V 6 bases and J 8 bases; bases outside gene matches: 7. CDR3 sequence: CSAPGQGREKLFF. The CDR3 DNA sequence: TGCAGTGCGCCGGGACAGGGAAGGGAAAAACTGTTTTTT.

This chain links TRBV20-1 with TRBJ1-2; D is undetermined. The V end lost 3 bases, the J end lost 1 base, and 6 bases lay between the germline ends. The CDR3 runs 12 residues. Germline CDR1 and CDR2: DFQATT and SNEGSKA (reference sequence). The CDR3 spells CSASRINYGYTF. In DNA form, the CDR3 reads TGCAGTGCTAGTCGAATTAACTATGGCTACACCTTC.

The chain joins TRBV5-1 to TRBJ2-7, with TRBD2 as a possible D gene (6 bases). Trimming pared 1 base from V and 4 bases from J, leaving 9 bases between. In germline, CDR1 is SGHRS, CDR2 YFSETQ. This CDR3 has 13 residues. CDR3 loop: CASSLNGGYEQYF. DNA of the CDR3: TGCGCCAGCAGCTTGAACGGGGGATACGAGCAGTACTTC.

The V call is TRBV12-3 or TRBV12-4, the J call TRBJ2-7; no clear D. Trimming stripped 2 bases from V and 5 bases from J, with 4 bases between. The CDR3 runs to 11 residues. CDR3 nucleotides: TGTGCCAGCAGTTTAAGTAACGAGCAGTACTTC. Its protein product is CASSLSNEQYF.

V is TRBV7-9 and J is TRBJ2-1; 8 bases are shared with TRBD1. The length of the CDR3 is 16 residues. Germline CDR1 and CDR2: SEHNR and FQNEAQ (reference sequence). With 1 base clipped from V and 4 bases from J, the junction kept 6 bases outside the gene matches. The CDR3 reads CASSLGTGIQYNEQFF. The CDR3 nucleotides are TGTGCCAGCAGCTTAGGGACAGGGATACAATACAATGAGCAGTTCTTC.

The chain combines TRBV4-1 with TRBJ1-2, with unresolved D. This CDR3 is built from 14 residues. Trimming left V 5 bases short and J 4 bases short, with 14 bases between. In germline, CDR1 is MGHRA, CDR2 YSYEKL. The CDR3 region has the DNA TGCGCCAGCAGCTTGCGGGCAGGTGGCTATGGCTACACCTTC. Translating it yields CASSLRAGGYGYTF.

The chain uses TRBV4-3 and TRBJ2-7; unclear D gene. Germline V gene data show CDR1 as LGHNA and CDR2 as YSLEER. The CDR3 is 15 residues long. V gave up 1 base and J gave up 1 base, with 11 bases separating them. The DNA for the CDR3 is TGCGCCAGCAGCCAAGGGCAGGAGCCATCCTACGAGCAGTACTTC. It specifies CASSQGQEPSYEQYF.

This clonotype was counted only a few times. The chain recombines TRBV20-1 with TRBJ2-7; TRBD1 is a possible D gene (6 bases). Trimming took off 3 bases at V and 4 bases at J, with 13 bases between the two ends. The CDR3 loop spans 13 amino acids. Germline CDR1 DFQATT, CDR2 SNEGSKA (reference sequence). The CDR3 here is CSARSRTAYEQYF. CDR3 sequence (DNA): TGCAGTGCTAGGTCGAGGACAGCGTACGAGCAGTACTTC.

At least ten counts were recorded for this clonotype. This chain joins TRBV12-3 or TRBV12-4 and TRBJ1-2; a weak D match, TRBD1 (6 bases). V lost 7 bases and J 0 bases, leaving 24 bases between the germline ends. The CDR3 consists of 18 residues. The CDR3 nucleotides are TGTGCCAGCACCTCGGGGGGGGCGATGAGATCGGCTAACTATGGCTACACCTTC. Translation: CASTSGGAMRSANYGYTF.

The chain links TRBV20-1 to TRBJ2-3; D gene uncertain. Trimming stripped 3 bases from V and 6 bases from J, with 7 bases between. CDR1 and CDR2 (germline): DFQATT, SNEGSKA (reference sequence). The CDR3 runs to 11 residues. The CDR3 DNA follows: TGCAGTGCTAGTTGGAAGGATACGCAGTATTTT. Translated, it gives CSASWKDTQYF.

The table lists this clonotype with many counts. The chain uses TRBV7-9 and TRBJ2-1, with 12 bases fitting TRBD2. Germline V gene data show CDR1 as SEHNR and CDR2 as FQNEAQ (reference sequence). CDR3 length: 16 amino acids. J was trimmed by 6 bases and V by 5 bases; bases with no gene match: 8. This chain's CDR3 is CASSPRTSGAFNEQFF. The CDR3 nucleotides are TGTGCCAGCAGCCCGAGGACTAGCGGGGCGTTCAATGAGCAGTTCTTC.

The J gene is TRBJ1-3, the V gene TRBV10-3; TRBD1 might be the D (6 bases). CDR3 size: 16 residues. Per the germline V gene, CDR1 is ENHRY and CDR2 is SYGVKD. The germline V and J ends were trimmed by 6 bases and 1 base, with 16 bases remaining between them. Written as DNA, the CDR3 is TGTGCCATCAGGAATCCGACAGGTCCGTCTGGAAACACCATATATTTT. Its protein product is CAIRNPTGPSGNTIYF.

The rearrangement links TRBV2 to TRBJ2-3; 8 bases map to TRBD2. CDR3 length equals 17 residues. V lost 6 bases and J lost 0; bases outside the gene matches: 11. Germline CDR1 SNHLY, CDR2 FYNNEI. The CDR3 here is CASRSGEASGSTDTQYF. The CDR3 DNA follows: TGTGCCAGCAGGAGTGGCGAAGCTAGCGGGAGCACAGATACGCAGTATTTT. The full variable domain, with the rest looked up from reference TRBV2 and TRBJ2-3, is EPEVTQTPSHQVTQMGQEVILRCVPISNHLYFYWYRQILGQKVEFLVSFYNNEISEKSEIFDDQFSVERPDGSNFTLKIRSTKLEDSAMYFCASRSGEASGSTDTQYFGPGTRLTVL.

This chain connects TRBV12-3 or TRBV12-4 to TRBJ2-2, with D perhaps TRBD2 (6 bases). The CDR3 totals 16 residues. The germline V and J ends were trimmed by 2 bases and 1 base, with 11 bases remaining between them. Here the CDR3 DNA reads TGTGCCAGCAGTTTAAGGCTGGGAGGGAACACCGGGGAGCTGTTTTTT. Translated: CASSLRLGGNTGELFF.

The V and J genes are TRBV3-1 and TRBJ2-7, with 7 positions matching TRBD2. Germline V CDR1 and CDR2: LGHDT, YNNKEL (reference sequence). Germline trimming cut 0 bases from V and 0 bases from J; bases unmatched to any gene: 2. The CDR3 is 15 amino acids. The DNA of the CDR3 is TGTGCCAGCAGCCAAGAGCGGGGGATCTCCTACGAGCAGTACTTC. Translation: CASSQERGISYEQYF.

The chain couples TRBV5-1 to TRBJ2-5, with a tentative D call TRBD1 (6 bases). Germline V CDR1 and CDR2: SGHRS, YFSETQ. This CDR3 comprises 13 residues. Trimming left V 3 bases short and J 5 bases short, with 11 bases between. The chain's CDR3 is CASSSGARETQYF. CDR3 DNA sequence: TGCGCCAGCAGCTCAGGGGCGCGGGAGACCCAGTACTTC.